This TCR beta chain was sequenced during a study of cytomegalovirus exposure and HLA in healthy donors. General observations from the study: Later on, a genetic analysis was performed. It linked a missense variant in DCLRE1C with V- and J-gene trimming of TCR beta.

The PCR was carried out with 60 Vbeta primers and 13 Jbeta primers. The assay was immunoSEQ multiplex PCR, and TCRdb's table has in-frame clones only and misses some. The sample carries 110,000 to 150,000 clones, just under 85% recorded once. Turning to this clone: Its cognate antigen is unknown.

V shed 3 bases, J shed 1 base, and the junction held 3 bases outside the gene matches. This CDR3 has 15 residues. CDR1 is SGHTS and CDR2 is YDEGEE in the germline V gene. This receptor was identified in a man aged 40-49 years in good health and CMV-seropositive. The specimen was PBMCs. This chain links TRBV5-8 with TRBJ2-5, with 10 bases matching TRBD2. The CDR3 sequence is CASSSSGGPQETQYF. Written as DNA, the CDR3 is TGTGCCAGCAGCTCTAGCGGGGGTCCCCAAGAGACCCAGTACTTC.